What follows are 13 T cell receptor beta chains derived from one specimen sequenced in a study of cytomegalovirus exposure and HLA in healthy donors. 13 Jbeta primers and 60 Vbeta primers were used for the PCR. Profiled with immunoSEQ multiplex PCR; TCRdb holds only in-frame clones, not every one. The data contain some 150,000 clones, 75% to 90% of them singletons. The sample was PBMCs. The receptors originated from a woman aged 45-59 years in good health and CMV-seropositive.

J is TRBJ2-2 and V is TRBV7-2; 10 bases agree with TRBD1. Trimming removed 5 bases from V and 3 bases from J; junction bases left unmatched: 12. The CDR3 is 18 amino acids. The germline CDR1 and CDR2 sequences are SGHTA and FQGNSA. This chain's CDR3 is CASSPADRGRGYTGELFF. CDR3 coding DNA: TGTGCCAGCAGCCCAGCCGACAGGGGGCGCGGGTACACCGGGGAGCTGTTTTTT.

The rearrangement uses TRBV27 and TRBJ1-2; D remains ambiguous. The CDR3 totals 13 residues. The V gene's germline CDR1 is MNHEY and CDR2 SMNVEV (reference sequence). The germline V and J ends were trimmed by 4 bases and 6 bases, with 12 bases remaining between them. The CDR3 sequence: CASSSLTDHGYTF. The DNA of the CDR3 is TGTGCCAGCAGTTCCCTTACAGATCATGGCTACACCTTC.

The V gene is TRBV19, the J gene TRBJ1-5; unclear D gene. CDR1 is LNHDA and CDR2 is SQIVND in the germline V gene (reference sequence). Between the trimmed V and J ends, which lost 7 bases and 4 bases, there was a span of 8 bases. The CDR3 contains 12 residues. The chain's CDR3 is CASTRGNQPQHF. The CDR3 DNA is TGTGCCAGTACCCGGGGAAATCAGCCCCAGCATTTT. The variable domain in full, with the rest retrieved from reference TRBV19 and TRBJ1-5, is DGGITQSPKYLFRKEGQNVTLSCEQNLNHDAMYWYRQDPGQGLRLIYYSQIVNDFQKGDIAEGYSVSREKKESFPLTVTSAQKNPTAFYLCASTRGNQPQHFGDGTRLSIL.

The CDR3 sequence: CASSNMGLEVGGKFF. Here the CDR3 DNA reads TGCGCCAGCAGCAATATGGGACTAGAGGTGGGAGGGAAGTTCTTC. The chain couples TRBV5-1 to TRBJ2-1; 8 positions agree with TRBD2. Germline values: CDR1 SGHRS, CDR2 YFSETQ. The CDR3 length is 15 residues. Germline trimming cut 4 bases from V and 14 bases from J; bases unmatched to any gene: 17.

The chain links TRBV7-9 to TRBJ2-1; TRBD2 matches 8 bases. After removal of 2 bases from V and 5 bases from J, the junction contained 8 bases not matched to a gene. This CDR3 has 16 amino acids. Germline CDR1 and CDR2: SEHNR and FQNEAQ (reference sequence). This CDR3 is CASSLYPSGYHNEQFF. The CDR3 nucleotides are TGTGCCAGCAGCTTATATCCTAGCGGGTATCACAATGAGCAGTTCTTC.

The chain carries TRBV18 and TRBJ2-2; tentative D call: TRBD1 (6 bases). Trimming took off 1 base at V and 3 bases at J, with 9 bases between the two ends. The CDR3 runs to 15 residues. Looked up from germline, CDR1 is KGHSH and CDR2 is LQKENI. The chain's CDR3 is CASSPRGGDTGELFF. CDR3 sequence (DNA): TGTGCCAGCTCACCACGAGGGGGAGACACCGGGGAGCTGTTTTTT.

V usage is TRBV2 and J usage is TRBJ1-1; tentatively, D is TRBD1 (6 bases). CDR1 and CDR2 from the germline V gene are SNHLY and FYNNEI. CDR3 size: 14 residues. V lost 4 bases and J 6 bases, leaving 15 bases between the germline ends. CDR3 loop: CASSATGLSAEAFF. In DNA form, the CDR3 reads TGTGCCAGCAGTGCTACAGGGTTGAGTGCTGAAGCTTTCTTT.

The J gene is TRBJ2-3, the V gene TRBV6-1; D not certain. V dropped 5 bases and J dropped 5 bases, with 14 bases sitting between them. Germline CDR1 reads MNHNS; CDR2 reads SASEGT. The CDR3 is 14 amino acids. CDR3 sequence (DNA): TGTGCCAGCAGTTCTCTAGATTCCCAAGATACGCAGTATTTT. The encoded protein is CASSSLDSQDTQYF.

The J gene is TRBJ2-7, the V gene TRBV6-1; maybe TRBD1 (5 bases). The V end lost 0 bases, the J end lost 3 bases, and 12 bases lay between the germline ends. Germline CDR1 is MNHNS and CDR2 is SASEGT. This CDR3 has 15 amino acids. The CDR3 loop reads CASSEAQGSGYEQYF. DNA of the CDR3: TGTGCCAGCAGTGAAGCGCAGGGATCGGGCTACGAGCAGTACTTC.

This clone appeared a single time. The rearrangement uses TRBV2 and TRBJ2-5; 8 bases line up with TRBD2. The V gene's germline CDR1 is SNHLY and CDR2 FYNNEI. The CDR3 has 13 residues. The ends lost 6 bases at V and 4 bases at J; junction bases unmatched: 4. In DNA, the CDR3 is TGTGCCAGCAGCGGGGGGGCCGTAGAGACCCAGTACTTC. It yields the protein CASSGGAVETQYF.

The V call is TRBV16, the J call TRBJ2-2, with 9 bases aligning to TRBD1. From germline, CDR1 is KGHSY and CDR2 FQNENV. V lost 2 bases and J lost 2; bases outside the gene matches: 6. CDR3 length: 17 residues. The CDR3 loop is CASSQTWTGVNTGELFF. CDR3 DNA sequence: TGTGCCAGCAGCCAAACCTGGACAGGGGTCAACACCGGGGAGCTGTTTTTT.

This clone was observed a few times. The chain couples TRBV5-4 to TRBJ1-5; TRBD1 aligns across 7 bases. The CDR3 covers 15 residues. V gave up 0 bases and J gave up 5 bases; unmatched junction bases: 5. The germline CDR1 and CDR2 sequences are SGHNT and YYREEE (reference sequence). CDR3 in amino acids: CASSLDRGRYQPQHF. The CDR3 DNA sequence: TGTGCCAGCAGCTTGGACAGGGGTCGATATCAGCCCCAGCATTTT.

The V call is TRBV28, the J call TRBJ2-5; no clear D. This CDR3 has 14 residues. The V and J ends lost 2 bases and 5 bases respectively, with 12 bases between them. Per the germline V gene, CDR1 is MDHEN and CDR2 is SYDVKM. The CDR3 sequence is CASSLNPIRETQYF. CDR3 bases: TGTGCCAGCAGTTTAAACCCTATCAGGGAGACCCAGTACTTC.